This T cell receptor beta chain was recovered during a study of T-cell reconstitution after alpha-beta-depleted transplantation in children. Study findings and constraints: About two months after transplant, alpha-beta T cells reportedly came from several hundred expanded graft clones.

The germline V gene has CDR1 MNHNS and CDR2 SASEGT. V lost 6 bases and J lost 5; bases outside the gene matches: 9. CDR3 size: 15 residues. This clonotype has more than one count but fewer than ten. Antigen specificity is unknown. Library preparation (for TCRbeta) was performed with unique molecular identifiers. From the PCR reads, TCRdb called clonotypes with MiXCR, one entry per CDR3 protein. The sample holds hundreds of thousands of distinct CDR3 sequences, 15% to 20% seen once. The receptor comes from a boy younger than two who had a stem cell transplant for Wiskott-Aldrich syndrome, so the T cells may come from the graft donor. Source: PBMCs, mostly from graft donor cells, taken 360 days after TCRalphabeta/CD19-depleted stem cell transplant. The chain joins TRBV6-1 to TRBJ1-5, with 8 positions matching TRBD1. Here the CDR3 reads CASSPDRAPYQPQHF. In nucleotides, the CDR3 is TGTGCCAGCAGCCCGGACAGGGCCCCTTATCAGCCCCAGCATTTT.